What follows is one T cell receptor beta chain and its context. The sample originates from a study of blood T cell repertoires in COVID-19. Profiling relied on immunoSEQ multiplex PCR, and the TCRdb table lists in-frame clones only, not all of them. The sample shows hundreds of thousands of clones, 70% to 90% of them seen only once. The V end was cut by 7 bases, the J end by 1 base, with 13 bases between. The CDR3 covers 14 residues. Germline V gives CDR1 SEHNR, CDR2 FQNEAQ (reference sequence). This receptor was identified in a middle-aged man with acute or convalescent COVID-19. The sequenced sample consisted of peripheral blood. This chain joins TRBV7-9 and TRBJ1-1, with D possibly matching TRBD1 (5 bases). In DNA form, the CDR3 reads TGTGCCAGCACCACAATGGGGGGGAACACTGAAGCTTTCTTT. It translates to CASTTMGGNTEAFF.